The clone carrying this T cell receptor beta chain came up many times. Its antigen is undetermined. The sample is drawn from a study of identical twins. Findings of the study overall: Beta out-of-frame sequences showed weaker excess sharing between twins. Because invariant MAIT and iNKT cells could be present, zero-insertion analyses could be partly confounded.

Template switching created a universal primer site, and the cDNA included unique molecular identifiers. TCRdb passed the 5' RACE reads through MiXCR, listing each CDR3 protein once. The sample lists just under 650,000 distinct CDR3 sequences, 7.1% occurring once. CDR3 length: 16 amino acids. Germline V CDR1 and CDR2: SGHRS, YFSETQ. V lost 0 bases to trimming and J lost 3 bases; unmatched junction nucleotides: 7. Another study also made use of these data, one on yellow fever vaccine responses in identical twins.

This TCR came from a woman aged 18-29 years in good health. Sequencing was done on a sample of PBMCs. The V and J genes are TRBV5-1 and TRBJ2-7, with 9 bases that match TRBD1. In nucleotides, the CDR3 is TGCGCCAGCAGCTTGGCTCCGGGACAGGGACTCTACGAGCAGTACTTC. Protein sequence: CASSLAPGQGLYEQYF. Looking up the rest from reference TRBV5-1 and TRBJ2-7 gives the full variable domain: KAGVTQTPRYLIKTRGQQVTLSCSPISGHRSVSWYQQTPGQGLQFLFEYFSETQRNKGNFPGRFSGRQFSNSRSEMNVSTLELGDSALYLCASSLAPGQGLYEQYFGPGTRLTVT.